This TCR beta chain is drawn from a study of cytomegalovirus exposure and HLA in healthy donors. About the study: Roughly 180 million T cells yielded some 120 million unique TCR beta sequences in earlier analysis. General study findings and limits: Association of a missense DCLRE1C variant with TCR beta V- and J-gene trimming was reported in a later analysis.

Primers: 60 Vbeta forward and 13 Jbeta reverse. The table came from immunoSEQ multiplex PCR; TCRdb's copy has only in-frame clones and leaves some out. Counted here are roughly 170,000 clones, about 80% occurring once; the ten biggest clones make up roughly 0.65%. Points on this clone: Its specificity is unknown.

From germline, CDR1 is SGHRS and CDR2 YFSETQ. The CDR3 runs to 15 residues. With 5 bases clipped from V and 0 bases from J, the junction kept 4 bases outside the gene matches. V usage is TRBV5-1 and J usage is TRBJ2-3, with 9 bases that match TRBD1. What was sequenced was PBMCs. The TCR was taken from a boy younger than 18 in good health and CMV-seronegative. CDR3 protein: CASSSGQGSTDTQYF. The DNA of the CDR3 is TGCGCCAGCAGTTCCGGACAGGGGAGCACAGATACGCAGTATTTT. Supplemented by reference TRBV5-1 and TRBJ2-3, the full variable domain reads KAGVTQTPRYLIKTRGQQVTLSCSPISGHRSVSWYQQTPGQGLQFLFEYFSETQRNKGNFPGRFSGRQFSNSRSEMNVSTLELGDSALYLCASSSGQGSTDTQYFGPGTRLTVL.